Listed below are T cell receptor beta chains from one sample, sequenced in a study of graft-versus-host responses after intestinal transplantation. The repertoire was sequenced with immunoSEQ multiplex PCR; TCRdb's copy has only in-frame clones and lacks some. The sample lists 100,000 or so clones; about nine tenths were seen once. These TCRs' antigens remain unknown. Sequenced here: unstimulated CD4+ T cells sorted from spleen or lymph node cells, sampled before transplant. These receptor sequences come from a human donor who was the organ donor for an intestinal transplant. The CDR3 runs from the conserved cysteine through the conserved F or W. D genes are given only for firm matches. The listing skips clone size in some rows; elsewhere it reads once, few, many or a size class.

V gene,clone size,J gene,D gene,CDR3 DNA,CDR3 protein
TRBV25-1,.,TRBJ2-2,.,TGTGCCAGCAGTGAAAGGGAGGTTCTCACCGGGGAGCTGTTTTTT,CASSEREVLTGELFF
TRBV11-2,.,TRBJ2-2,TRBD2,TGTGCCAGCAGCCCGCCCGGACTAGCGGGGGGCACCGGGGAGCTGTTTTTT,CASSPPGLAGGTGELFF
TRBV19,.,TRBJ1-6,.,TGTGCCAGTAGTATCCGAGGGAGACCACCCCTCCACTTT,CASSIRGRPPLHF
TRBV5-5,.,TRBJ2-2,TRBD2,TGTGCCAGCAGCTTGGGAGTAGCGGGGCTCACCGGGGAGCTGTTTTTT,CASSLGVAGLTGELFF
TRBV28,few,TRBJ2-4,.,TGTGCCAGCAGTTTGGCCGGGGCCAAAAACATTCAGTACTTC,CASSLAGAKNIQYF
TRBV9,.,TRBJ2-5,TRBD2,TGTGCCAGCAGCGTAGAGGCGGGTTGGGCGGGGGGGCGAGCAGAGACCCAGTACTTC,CASSVEAGWAGGRAETQYF
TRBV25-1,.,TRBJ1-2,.,TGTGCCTCTAGGAGGGACCTTGATAACTATGGCTACACCTTC,CASRRDLDNYGYTF
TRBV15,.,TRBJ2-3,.,TGTGCCACCAGCAGAGCGGGTACAGATACGCAGTATTTT,CATSRAGTDTQYF
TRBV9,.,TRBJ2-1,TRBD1,TGTGCCAGCAGCGTAGAGGTGACAGGGGGCCTCAATGAGCAGTTCTTC,CASSVEVTGGLNEQFF
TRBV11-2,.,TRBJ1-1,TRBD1,TGTGCCAGCAGCTTCCGGGACAGCATGAACACTGAAGCTTTCTTT,CASSFRDSMNTEAFF
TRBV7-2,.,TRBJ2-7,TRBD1,TGTGCCAGCAGCCATCACAGGGGGTCCTACGAGCAGTACTTC,CASSHHRGSYEQYF
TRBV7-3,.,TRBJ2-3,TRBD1,TGTGCCAGCAGCCTGGACAGGGCCACAGATACGCAGTATTTT,CASSLDRATDTQYF
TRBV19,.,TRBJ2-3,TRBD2,TGTGCCAGTAGTATCTGGGCGGGGGGCACAGATACGCAGTATTTT,CASSIWAGGTDTQYF
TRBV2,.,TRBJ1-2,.,TGTGCCAGCAGTGAACGACAGGTCTATGGCTACACCTTC,CASSERQVYGYTF
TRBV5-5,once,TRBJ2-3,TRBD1,TGTGCCAGCAGCATTACAGGGGCAGATACGCAGTATTTT,CASSITGADTQYF
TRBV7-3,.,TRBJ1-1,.,TGTGCCAGCAGCTTATCGAGGCAGGGGACTGAAGCTTTCTTT,CASSLSRQGTEAFF
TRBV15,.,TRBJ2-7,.,TGTGCCACCAGCAGAGAGCCGGGGGTCGAGCAGTACTTC,CATSREPGVEQYF
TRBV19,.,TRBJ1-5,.,TGTGCCAGTGGGAGACGGGTAAATCAGCCCCAGCATTTT,CASGRRVNQPQHF
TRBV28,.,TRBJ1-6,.,TGCCAGGATTGTTCACCCCTCCACTTT,CQDCSPLHF
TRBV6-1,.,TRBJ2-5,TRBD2,TGTGCCAGCAGTGTAGAACTAGCGGGAGAGACCCAGTACTTC,CASSVELAGETQYF
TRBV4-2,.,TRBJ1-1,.,TGTGCCAGCAGCCAAGATGGAGGAGGGTGGGACACTGAAGCTTTCTTT,CASSQDGGGWDTEAFF
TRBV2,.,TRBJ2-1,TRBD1,TGTGCCAGCAGCGTCACAGGGGGCGGGTACAATGAGCAGTTCTTC,CASSVTGGGYNEQFF
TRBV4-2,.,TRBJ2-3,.,TGTGCCAGCAGCCAAAAGGAGACGCAGTATTTT,CASSQKETQYF